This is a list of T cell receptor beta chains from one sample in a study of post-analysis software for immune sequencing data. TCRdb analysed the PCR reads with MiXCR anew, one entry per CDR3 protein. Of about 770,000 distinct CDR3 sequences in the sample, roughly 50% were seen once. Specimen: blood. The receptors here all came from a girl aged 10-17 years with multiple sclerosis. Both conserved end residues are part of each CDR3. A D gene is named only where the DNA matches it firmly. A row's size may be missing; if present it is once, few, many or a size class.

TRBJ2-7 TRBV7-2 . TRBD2 CASSPVTLAGGEQYF TGTGCCAGCAGCCCCGTGACGCTAGCGGGAGGAGAGCAGTACTTC
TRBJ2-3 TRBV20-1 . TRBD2 CSARSPSGRDTDTQYF TGCAGTGCCCGGAGCCCTAGCGGGAGGGATACAGATACGCAGTATTTT
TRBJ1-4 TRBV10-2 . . CASRAGEKLFF TGCGCCAGCAGGGCAGGGGAAAAACTGTTTTTT
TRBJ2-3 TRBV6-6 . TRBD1 CASRPLQGISDTQYF TGTGCCAGCCGCCCACTACAGGGGATCTCAGATACGCAGTATTTT
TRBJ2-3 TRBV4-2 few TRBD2 CASSHPRTSGSDTQYF TGTGCCAGCAGCCATCCACGGACTAGCGGGAGTGATACGCAGTATTTT
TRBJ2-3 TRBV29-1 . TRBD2 CSVYSGRVEDTDTQYF TGCAGCGTTTATAGCGGGAGGGTGGAGGACACAGATACGCAGTATTTT
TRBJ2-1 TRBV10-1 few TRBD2 CASSPGTSGTLLDNEQFF TGCGCCAGCAGCCCCGGGACTAGCGGAACACTTTTAGACAATGAGCAGTTCTTC
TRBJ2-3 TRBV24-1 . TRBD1 CATSDFRTGVRTQYF TGTGCCACCAGTGATTTCCGAACAGGGGTCCGTACGCAGTATTTT
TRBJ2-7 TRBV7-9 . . CASSSGANGEQYF TGTGCCAGCAGCTCAGGAGCTAACGGGGAGCAGTACTTC
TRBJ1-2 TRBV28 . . CASSSRTSYTF TGTGCCAGCAGTTCCCGGACCAGCTACACCTTC
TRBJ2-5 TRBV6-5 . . CASSYSSGVGGTQYF TGTGCCAGCAGTTACTCATCGGGAGTTGGGGGGACCCAGTACTTC
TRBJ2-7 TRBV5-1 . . CASSLVVGLYEQYF TGCGCCAGCAGCTTGGTCGTCGGACTCTACGAGCAGTACTTC
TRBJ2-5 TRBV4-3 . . CASSQDVGGETQYF TGCGCCAGCAGCCAAGATGTAGGGGGAGAGACCCAGTACTTC
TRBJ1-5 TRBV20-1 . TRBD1 CSASVGTEYSNQPQHF TGCAGTGCTAGCGTGGGGACAGAATATAGCAATCAGCCCCAGCATTTT
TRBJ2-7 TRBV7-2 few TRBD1 CASSLGGQYYEQYF TGTGCCAGCAGCTTAGGGGGACAGTACTACGAGCAGTACTTC
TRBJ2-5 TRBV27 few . CASILKQEYQETQYF TGTGCCAGCATTCTAAAACAGGAGTACCAAGAGACCCAGTACTTC
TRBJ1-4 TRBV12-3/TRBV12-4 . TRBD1 CASKKPGGEKLFF TGTGCCAGCAAGAAGCCAGGGGGTGAAAAACTGTTTTTT
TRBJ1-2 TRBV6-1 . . CASSEWTDYGYTF TGTGCCAGCAGTGAATGGACAGACTATGGCTACACCTTC
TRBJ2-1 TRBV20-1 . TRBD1 CSARDGTDSYNEQFF TGCAGTGCTAGAGATGGGACAGACAGCTACAATGAGCAGTTCTTC
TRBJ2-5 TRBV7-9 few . CASSPWGAQETQYF TGTGCCAGCAGCCCCTGGGGGGCCCAAGAGACCCAGTACTTC
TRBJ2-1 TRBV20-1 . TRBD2 CSASDVTSGIGDEQFF TGCAGTGCTAGCGACGTGACTAGCGGGATAGGTGATGAGCAGTTCTTC
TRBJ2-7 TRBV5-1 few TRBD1 CASSLLGTGLDEQYF TGCGCCAGCAGCTTGCTGGGGACAGGTCTCGACGAGCAGTACTTC
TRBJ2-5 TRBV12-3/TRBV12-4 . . CASSDQQETQYF TGTGCCAGCAGTGACCAACAAGAGACCCAGTACTTC
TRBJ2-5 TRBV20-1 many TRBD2 CSARGTTQETQYF TGCAGTGCTAGGGGGACTACCCAAGAGACCCAGTACTTC
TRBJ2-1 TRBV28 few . CASTPGGAYNEQFF TGTGCCAGCACCCCAGGGGGGGCCTACAATGAGCAGTTCTTC
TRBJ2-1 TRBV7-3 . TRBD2 CASSSWGGSNEQFF TGTGCCAGCAGCTCATGGGGGGGAAGCAATGAGCAGTTCTTC
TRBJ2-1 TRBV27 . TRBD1 CASSLGTDPGDEQFF TGTGCCAGCAGTTTAGGGACAGACCCCGGGGATGAGCAGTTCTTC
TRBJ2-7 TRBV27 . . CASSFAPLYEQYF TGTGCCAGCAGTTTTGCCCCTCTCTACGAGCAGTACTTC
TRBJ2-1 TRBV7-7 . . CASSLRQNNEQFF TGTGCTAGCAGCCTAAGACAGAACAATGAGCAGTTCTTC
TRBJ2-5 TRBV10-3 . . CAIKPGQGETQYF TGTGCCATCAAGCCGGGTCAGGGAGAGACCCAGTACTTC
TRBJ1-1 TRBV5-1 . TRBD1 CASSKDRGLGNTEAFF TGCGCCAGCAGCAAGGACAGGGGGCTCGGGAACACTGAAGCTTTTTTT
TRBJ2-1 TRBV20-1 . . CSARAPGLSNEQFF TGCAGTGCTAGAGCCCCGGGCCTTTCTAATGAGCAGTTCTTC
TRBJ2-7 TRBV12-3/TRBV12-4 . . CASRQGYGSVYEQYF TGTGCCAGCAGGCAAGGGTACGGGAGTGTCTACGAGCAGTACTTC
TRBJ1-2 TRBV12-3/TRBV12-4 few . CASSPQVTWPEGYTF TGTGCCAGCAGTCCCCAAGTGACGTGGCCCGAAGGCTACACCTTC
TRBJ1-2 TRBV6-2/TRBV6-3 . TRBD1 CASSYASTGQENYGYTF TGTGCCAGCAGTTACGCAAGCACGGGACAGGAAAACTATGGCTACACCTTC
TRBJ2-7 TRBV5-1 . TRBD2 CASSSPGTSGYREQYF TGCGCCAGCAGCTCCCCCGGGACTAGCGGCTATCGCGAGCAGTACTTC
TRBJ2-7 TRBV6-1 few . CASRLTNHEQYF TGTGCCAGCAGACTAACTAACCACGAGCAGTACTTC
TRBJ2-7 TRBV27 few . CASRGAGEQYF TGTGCCAGCCGCGGCGCCGGCGAGCAGTACTTC
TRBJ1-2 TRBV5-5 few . CASSESMYGYTF TGTGCCAGCAGCGAAAGCATGTATGGCTACACCTTC
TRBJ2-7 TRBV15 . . CATSPSRVTYEQYF TGTGCCACCAGCCCCTCCAGGGTCACCTACGAGCAGTACTTC
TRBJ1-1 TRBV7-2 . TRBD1 CASSSQGQRNTEAFF TGTGCCAGCAGCTCTCAGGGACAGCGGAACACTGAAGCTTTCTTT
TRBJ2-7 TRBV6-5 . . CASSYSREDYLSYEQYF TGTGCCAGCAGTTACTCGAGGGAAGACTATCTCTCCTACGAGCAGTACTTC
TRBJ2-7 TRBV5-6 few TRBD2 CASKQWREVYEQYF TGTGCCAGCAAGCAGTGGCGGGAGGTCTACGAGCAGTACTTC
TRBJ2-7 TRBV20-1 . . CCARDMAGLDEQYF TGCTGTGCTAGAGATATGGCAGGTCTCGACGAGCAGTACTTC
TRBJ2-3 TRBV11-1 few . CASSLEVRGLTQYF TGTGCCAGCAGCTTAGAGGTTCGGGGGCTGACGCAGTATTTT
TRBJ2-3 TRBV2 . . CASSVGYTDTQYF TGTGCCAGCAGTGTCGGCTACACAGATACGCAGTATTTT
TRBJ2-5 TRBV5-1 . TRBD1 CASSTPGQEETQYF TGCGCCAGCAGCACACCGGGACAGGAAGAGACCCAGTACTTC
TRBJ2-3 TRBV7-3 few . CASSLDGPAAPRGTDTQYF TGTGCCAGCAGCTTAGATGGTCCGGCGGCACCTCGAGGCACAGATACGCAGTATTTT
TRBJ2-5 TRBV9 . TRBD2 CASSSPGGVETQYF TGTGCCAGCAGCTCCCCCGGGGGGGTAGAGACCCAGTACTTC
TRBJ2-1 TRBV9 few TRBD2 CASSVALAGGPNEQFF TGTGCCAGCAGCGTAGCTTTAGCGGGAGGTCCCAATGAGCAGTTCTTC
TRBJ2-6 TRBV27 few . CASSLSPGANVLTF TGTGCCAGCAGTTTATCACCCGGGGCCAACGTCCTGACTTTC
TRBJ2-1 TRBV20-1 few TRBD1 CSARVYGTGGTSNEQFF TGCAGTGCTAGAGTGTACGGGACAGGGGGAACTAGCAATGAGCAGTTCTTC
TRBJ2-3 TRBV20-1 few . CSARAGQDTQYF TGCAGTGCTAGAGCCGGACAAGATACGCAGTATTTT
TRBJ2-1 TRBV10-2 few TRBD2 CASSESAGLAVQFF TGCGCCAGCAGTGAGTCGGCGGGACTAGCGGTTCAGTTCTTC
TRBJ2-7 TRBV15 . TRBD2 CATSPEREGSYEQYF TGTGCCACCAGCCCGGAGCGGGAAGGCTCCTACGAGCAGTACTTC
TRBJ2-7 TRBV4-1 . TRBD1 CASSHDRGEYEQYF TGCGCCAGCAGCCATGACAGGGGGGAATACGAGCAGTACTTC
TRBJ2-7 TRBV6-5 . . CASSYGVFYEQYF TGTGCCAGCAGTTACGGTGTGTTCTACGAGCAGTACTTC
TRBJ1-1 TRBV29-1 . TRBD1 CSVTGTGWNTEAFF TGCAGCGTAACCGGGACAGGGTGGAACACTGAAGCTTTCTTT